This entry lists 11 T cell receptor beta chains sequenced from one sample in a study of patients and donors after allogeneic stem cell transplantation. TCRdb re-derived calls from the RT-PCR reads in MiXCR, one entry per CDR3 protein. The data contain 800,000 to 1,000,000 distinct CDR3 sequences, more than 15% of them singletons. The material sequenced was blood, either unsorted or a sorted T cell fraction (not recorded which). Receptors were obtained from a human donor who was either an allogeneic HSCT recipient or a stem cell or donor lymphocyte infusion donor (not recorded which). It is not recorded whose cells these are; they may come from a transplant donor.

The chain links TRBV7-2 to TRBJ2-5; D perhaps matches TRBD2 (6 bases). Between the trimmed V and J ends, which lost 5 bases and 4 bases, there was a span of 11 bases. The CDR3 consists of 13 residues. Germline V lookup: CDR1 SGHTA, CDR2 FQGNSA. In DNA, the CDR3 is TGTGCCAGCAGCGCGGGACTTCTAGAGACCCAGTACTTC. Protein product: CASSAGLLETQYF.

The chain employs TRBV10-3 and TRBJ1-5, with a weak D call TRBD1 (5 bases). This CDR3 contains 15 residues. Germline CDR1 is ENHRY and CDR2 is SYGVKD. Trimming left V 8 bases short and J 3 bases short, with 17 bases between. For the CDR3, the DNA is TGTGCCATCCTAATCGGGAGGGGAAACAATCAGCCCCAGCATTTT. The encoded protein is CAILIGRGNNQPQHF.

This clonotype has a handful of counts. This chain connects TRBV14 to TRBJ2-7, with 9 nucleotides matching TRBD1. This CDR3 has 16 amino acids. The V gene end was trimmed by 0 bases and the J gene end by 5 bases; junction bases not matched to a gene: 8. Germline lookup yields CDR1 SGHDN and CDR2 FVKESK. DNA of the CDR3: TGTGCCAGCAGCCAAGATCTGGGGACAGGGTACAACGAGCAGTACTTC. This codes for CASSQDLGTGYNEQYF.

The chain joins TRBV2 to TRBJ1-5, with D tentatively TRBD1 (6 bases). The V gene's germline CDR1 is SNHLY and CDR2 FYNNEI. Deletions cut 4 bases from V and 4 bases from J, with 11 bases between. The CDR3 consists of 14 residues. The DNA for the CDR3 is TGTGCCAGCAGTGGGGGGCAGATGAATCAGCCCCAGCATTTT. Translating gives CASSGGQMNQPQHF.

At least ten counts were recorded for this clonotype. This chain joins TRBV10-3 and TRBJ1-1; 10 nucleotides line up with TRBD1. The CDR3 runs 17 residues. With V trimmed by 7 bases and J by 1 base, 12 bases remained unmatched. CDR1 is ENHRY and CDR2 is SYGVKD in the germline V gene. CDR3 coding DNA: TGTGCCATCACCAAGGAATCGGACAGGGGGAGGAACACTGAAGCTTTCTTT. Translating it yields CAITKESDRGRNTEAFF.

Only a few counts were recorded for this clonotype. The chain carries TRBV10-3 and TRBJ2-5, with TRBD2 identical over 7 bases. CDR1 is ENHRY, CDR2 SYGVKD, per germline. V lost 4 bases, J lost 5 bases, and 1 base stayed unmatched. The CDR3 runs 12 residues. The CDR3 bases are TGTGCCATCAGTGGGGGGGGGGAGACCCAGTACTTC. It translates to CAISGGGETQYF.

This clonotype has more than one count but fewer than ten. This chain connects TRBV5-1 to TRBJ1-6, with 8 bases that match TRBD1. The CDR3 has 16 residues. Germline V gene data show CDR1 as SGHRS and CDR2 as YFSETQ. The trim removed 4 bases at V and 8 bases at J, leaving 11 bases unmatched. DNA of the CDR3: TGCGCCAGCAGCCCGGGGACAGGAAGTTACTATTCACCCCTCCACTTT. Translation gives CASSPGTGSYYSPLHF.

This clonotype came up a few times. The J gene is TRBJ2-1, the V gene TRBV29-1; D ambiguous. V was cut by 0 bases and J by 0 bases, with 9 bases left in between. This CDR3 has 15 amino acids. Germline V gene lookup returns CDR1 SQVTM and CDR2 ANQGSEA. CDR3 coding DNA: TGCAGCGTTGAAGACAATGGGTTCTCCTACAATGAGCAGTTCTTC. Protein product: CSVEDNGFSYNEQFF.

The J gene is TRBJ1-1, the V gene TRBV3-1; 7 bases agree with TRBD1. The CDR3 is made up of 15 amino acids. Germline CDR1 reads LGHDT; CDR2 reads YNNKEL (reference sequence). Trimming removed 1 base from V and 4 bases from J; junction bases left unmatched: 6. CDR3 region: CASSQGGRGPTEAFF. In DNA form, the CDR3 reads TGTGCCAGCAGCCAAGGAGGGAGGGGGCCCACTGAAGCTTTCTTT.

V and J are TRBV12-3 or TRBV12-4 and TRBJ1-6; TRBD1 agrees at 9 bases. The junction had 14 bases not matched to a gene; V was cut back by 10 bases and J by 10 bases. This CDR3 comprises 15 residues. The CDR3: CATRLGDRARSPLHF. CDR3 in DNA: TGTGCCACCCGGTTAGGGGACAGGGCGCGGTCACCCCTCCACTTT.

The sample holds many counts of this clonotype. The genes are TRBV12-3 or TRBV12-4 and TRBJ2-7; D is unresolved. The CDR3 is made up of 13 amino acids. Trimming removed 4 bases at V and 6 bases at J, with 13 bases between. CDR3 in DNA: TGTGCCAGCAGTTCCGATTGGAAGACCGAGCAGTACTTC. It specifies CASSSDWKTEQYF.